The clone carrying this TCR beta chain has a handful of counts. A much more abundant neighbour one base away suggests this may be a read error. This sample is part of a study of regulatory T cells in long-lasting Graves disease. Libraries of TCR beta came from iRepertoire HTBI primers plus Arm-PCR of CDR3 regions. TCRdb independently ran MiXCR on the multiplex PCR reads; one entry per CDR3 protein. Found here are about 620,000 distinct CDR3 sequences, roughly 16% of them singletons; the top ten hold around 18%. Germline assignment: CDR1 SGHAT and CDR2 FQDESV (reference sequence). V was trimmed by 8 bases and J by 6 bases, leaving 20 bases between them. The CDR3 spans 14 residues. Time point reported: newly diagnosed GD, antithyroid drugs for less than 3 months. Construction of the TCR library relied on RNA isolated from PBMCs. The data also belong to a second study, concerning T cells in Graves' hyperthyroidism and ophthalmopathy.

This sequence joins TRBV11-1 and TRBJ2-7; D not certain. This clonotype originated in a young woman with Graves disease. This sample comprised peripheral blood mononuclear cells (PBMCs), obtained at new diagnosis, from a patient treated with antithyroid drugs. CDR3 sequence reads: CASGSRTESGEQYF. CDR3 DNA: TGTGCCAGCGGATCTCGGACGGAGTCCGGCGAGCAGTACTTC.